One and the same sample provided the 30 T cell receptor beta chains below, sequenced in a study of shared clonotypes between healthy human individuals (dated by TCRdb to about 2020). The protocol used for the library was the immunoSEQ multiplex PCR assay. Imported from immuneACCESS, the table was reduced by TCRdb to in-frame sequences with V and J called. These copies leave out some clones; in studies compared against another copy, an unresolved V gene accounts for under half, and the cause of the remainder is not known. The sample includes roughly 700,000 clones, with about nine tenths observed a single time. The ten largest account for 30% to 40% of the sample. Source material: memory CD8+ T cells from PBMCs. The cell subset or site label for this specimen denotes: CD45RO+ cells pooled with CCR7-negative TemRA cells. These receptors were collected from a man younger than 30 in good health. Some clones in this sample may be carry-over from other donors' samples.

The genes are TRBV10-1 and TRBJ2-3, with 9 positions matching TRBD2. The CDR3 runs to 14 residues. The V segment lost 7 bases and the J segment 5 bases; nucleotides outside the gene matches: 7. Looked up from germline, CDR1 is WNHNN and CDR2 is SYGVQD (reference sequence). The CDR3 sequence is CASTPGLAGDTQYF. In nucleotides, the CDR3 is TGCGCCAGCACCCCGGGACTAGCCGGAGATACGCAGTATTTT.

The count of this clone is one. This rearrangement joins TRBV6-5 to TRBJ2-1; TRBD1 or TRBD2 may be the D gene (6 bases each). V lost 11 bases to trimming and J lost 0 bases, with 11 bases between them. Germline V gene lookup returns CDR1 MNHEY and CDR2 SVGAGI. The CDR3 runs 13 residues. The CDR3 loop is CAAGTSSYNEQFF. The CDR3 nucleotides are TGTGCCGCGGGGACAAGCTCCTACAATGAGCAGTTCTTC.

The chain couples TRBV7-9 to TRBJ2-1; no reliable D call. Germline lookup yields CDR1 SEHNR and CDR2 FQNEAQ (reference sequence). V was cut by 5 bases and J by 5 bases, with 10 bases left in between. This CDR3 comprises 13 residues. The DNA for the CDR3 is TGTGCCAGCAGCCCGGCGGACCACAATGAGCAGTTCTTC. This encodes CASSPADHNEQFF.

V and J are TRBV2 and TRBJ2-1; D not certain. V was shortened by 7 bases and J by 0 bases, with 19 bases between the two germline ends. CDR1 is SNHLY and CDR2 is FYNNEI in the germline V gene. The CDR3 loop spans 17 amino acids. The CDR3 nucleotides are TGTGCCAGCACCGACTCCCTGCGTCCGAGCTCCTACAATGAGCAGTTCTTC. Translating gives CASTDSLRPSSYNEQFF.

V and J are TRBV4-1 and TRBJ2-1; a weak D match, TRBD2 (6 bases). Germline loops: CDR1 MGHRA, CDR2 YSYEKL. This CDR3 is 12 amino acids long. V lost 2 bases to trimming and J lost 10 bases, with 9 bases between them. CDR3 coding DNA: TGCGCCAGCAGCCAATTGGAGGGAGAGCAGTTCTTC. It codes for CASSQLEGEQFF.

The rearrangement joins TRBV6-1 to TRBJ2-7; 8 bases line up with TRBD1. The CDR3 extends over 13 amino acids. V lost 7 bases, J lost 7 bases, and 9 bases stayed unmatched. Germline lookup yields CDR1 MNHNS and CDR2 SASEGT. DNA for the CDR3: TGTGCCAGCAACGTACAGGGGGTAAGGGAGCAGTACTTC. This sequence encodes CASNVQGVREQYF.

This rearrangement joins TRBV28 to TRBJ1-5; D not certain. Per germline, CDR1 MDHEN and CDR2 SYDVKM. CDR3 length: 13 amino acids. The V gene lost 2 bases and the J gene lost 7 bases, with 9 bases spanning the gap. CDR3 sequence (DNA): TGTGCCAGCAGTTTAAAGAAGTACCAGCCCCAGCATTTT. Translating gives CASSLKKYQPQHF. The entire variable domain, with the rest obtained from reference TRBV28 and TRBJ1-5, is as follows: DVKVTQSSRYLVKRTGEKVFLECVQDMDHENMFWYRQDPGLGLRLIYFSYDVKMKEKGDIPEGYSVSREKKERFSLILESASTNQTSMYLCASSLKKYQPQHFGDGTRLSIL.

The gene calls are TRBV5-1 and TRBJ2-7, with TRBD2 matching 12 bases. This CDR3 region has 16 residues. Germline loops: CDR1 SGHRS, CDR2 YFSETQ. The ends lost 4 bases at V and 3 bases at J; junction bases unmatched: 8. CDR3 nucleotide sequence: TGCGCCAGCAGCGATACTAGCGGGAGGTCTTACTACGAGCAGTACTTC. This encodes CASSDTSGRSYYEQYF.

This sequence joins TRBV2 and TRBJ2-7; possibly TRBD1 for D (6 bases). This CDR3 is 14 amino acids long. Deletions cut 2 bases from V and 5 bases from J, with 13 bases between. Germline CDR1 SNHLY, CDR2 FYNNEI. The CDR3 nucleotides read TGTGCCAGCAGTGAATTAACAGGGATGGACGAGCAGTACTTC. As protein: CASSELTGMDEQYF. Complete variable domain (other parts from reference TRBV2 and TRBJ2-7): EPEVTQTPSHQVTQMGQEVILRCVPISNHLYFYWYRQILGQKVEFLVSFYNNEISEKSEIFDDQFSVERPDGSNFTLKIRSTKLEDSAMYFCASSELTGMDEQYFGPGTRLTVT.

The chain combines TRBV5-4 with TRBJ2-7; D is possibly TRBD1 (6 bases). Trimming took 2 bases from V and 5 from J, leaving 20 bases between them. Germline CDR1 reads SGHNT; CDR2 reads YYREEE (reference sequence). CDR3 length: 16 residues. The CDR3 loop is CASSFPDRRGYHEQYF. In DNA form, the CDR3 reads TGTGCCAGCAGCTTCCCGGACCGCAGGGGATACCACGAGCAGTACTTC.

The chain uses TRBV27 and TRBJ1-2; possibly TRBD1 for D (5 bases). Trimming left V 0 bases short and J 8 bases short, with 13 bases between. The germline CDR1 and CDR2 sequences are MNHEY and SMNVEV (reference sequence). CDR3 length: 14 amino acids. The CDR3 DNA follows: TGTGCCAGCAGTTTATCGATAAGGGGAGTCGGCTACACCTTC. Encoded protein: CASSLSIRGVGYTF.

The chain employs TRBV27 and TRBJ2-1, with 12 bases that match TRBD2. The V and J ends lost 2 bases and 10 bases, in that order; junction bases with no gene match: 6. The CDR3 contains 15 residues. Germline values: CDR1 MNHEY, CDR2 SMNVEV (reference sequence). In nucleotides, the CDR3 is TGTGCCAGCAGTTTAGGACTAGCGGGACTTTACGAGCAGTTCTTC. Translation gives CASSLGLAGLYEQFF.

This clone was counted between two and nine times. The V and J genes are TRBV6-5 and TRBJ2-2; D remains unclear. Per germline, CDR1 MNHEY and CDR2 SVGAGI. The CDR3 totals 12 residues. The V end was cut by 5 bases, the J end by 8 bases, with 9 bases between. CDR3 coding DNA: TGTGCCAGCAGTGACGGTGAGGGGGAGCTGTTTTTT. It translates to CASSDGEGELFF.

The V and J genes are TRBV27 and TRBJ2-1, with 9 bases that match TRBD2. V shed 8 bases, J shed 4 bases, and the junction held 6 bases outside the gene matches. The CDR3 runs 14 residues. The germline CDR1 and CDR2 sequences are MNHEY and SMNVEV (reference sequence). The CDR3, as DNA: TGTGCCAGCCGAGAGGCGGGAGGGTACAATGAGCAGTTCTTC. Translated: CASREAGGYNEQFF.

A single count supports this clone. The chain couples TRBV19 to TRBJ2-4; D is unresolved. V gave up 4 bases and J gave up 9 bases, with 16 bases separating them. Germline values: CDR1 LNHDA, CDR2 SQIVND (reference sequence). There are 14 residues in the CDR3. DNA for the CDR3: TGTGCCAGTAGTAAGTTGAGAGTTATGGGCATTCAGTACTTC. Amino acid sequence: CASSKLRVMGIQYF.

This clone was picked up one time. The gene calls are TRBV6-1 and TRBJ1-1; TRBD1 is a possible D gene (5 bases). The germline V gene encodes CDR1 MNHNS and CDR2 SASEGT. Trimming pared 0 bases from V and 3 bases from J, leaving 23 bases between. The CDR3 is 19 residues long. The CDR3 is CASSEALRRSRGIHTEAFF. CDR3 nucleotide sequence: TGTGCCAGCAGTGAAGCGCTCCGCCGGTCTAGGGGTATACACACTGAAGCTTTCTTT.

The V call is TRBV9, the J call TRBJ1-4; D might be TRBD1 (6 bases). V was pared by 4 bases and J by 1 base, with 14 bases between. The CDR3 covers 16 residues. Germline values: CDR1 SGDLS, CDR2 YYNGEE. As DNA, the CDR3 is TGTGCCAGCAGCTTACAGGGTGGGGGAACTAATGAAAAACTGTTTTTT. Translating it yields CASSLQGGGTNEKLFF.

The chain carries TRBV4-1 and TRBJ1-2; no definite D call. Deletions cut 0 bases from V and 4 bases from J, with 15 bases between. The germline gives CDR1 MGHRA, CDR2 YSYEKL. CDR3 size: 16 residues. The CDR3 DNA sequence: TGCGCCAGCAGCCAAGATCTTCCAACAGAAAGCTATGGCTACACCTTC. It specifies CASSQDLPTESYGYTF.

V and J are TRBV5-1 and TRBJ1-2, with D possibly being TRBD1 (6 bases). Trimming pared 3 bases from V and 10 bases from J, leaving 22 bases between. Germline values: CDR1 SGHRS, CDR2 YFSETQ. The CDR3 loop spans 15 amino acids. The CDR3 here is CASSYLTTGNMDYTF. The CDR3 region has the DNA TGCGCCAGCAGCTACCTTACTACAGGGAATATGGACTACACCTTC.

The chain links TRBV19 to TRBJ1-2, with D unresolved. V was shortened by 3 bases and J by 6 bases, with 17 bases between the two germline ends. Per germline, CDR1 LNHDA and CDR2 SQIVND (reference sequence). This CDR3 has 15 amino acids. The CDR3 DNA is TGTGCCAGTAGTATTTATATCAAGGCAGCGGATGGCTACACCTTC. This encodes CASSIYIKAADGYTF.

The J gene is TRBJ2-7, the V gene TRBV4-2; the match to TRBD2 covers 10 bases. The V gene's germline CDR1 is LGHNA and CDR2 YNFKEQ. J lost 7 bases, V lost 0 bases, and 15 bases had no gene match. The CDR3 extends over 18 amino acids. The CDR3: CASSQEPLEREGRGEQYF. The CDR3 nucleotides are TGTGCCAGCAGCCAAGAGCCCCTCGAGCGGGAGGGCCGGGGGGAGCAGTACTTC.

The chain couples TRBV7-8 to TRBJ1-2; 7 bases line up with TRBD1. The CDR3 totals 14 residues. The ends lost 5 bases at V and 2 bases at J; junction bases unmatched: 5. Germline CDR1 SGHVS, CDR2 FQNEAQ. The CDR3 DNA follows: TGTGCCAGCAGCGCCGGACAGGCAAACTATGGCTACACCTTC. Translated, it gives CASSAGQANYGYTF.

The chain is built from TRBV27 and TRBJ1-6; possibly TRBD1 for D (6 bases). Germline loops: CDR1 MNHEY, CDR2 SMNVEV (reference sequence). The CDR3 is made up of 16 amino acids. Trimming stripped 3 bases from V and 6 bases from J, with 15 bases between. The CDR3 region has the DNA TGTGCCAGCAGTTTTGGTTGGGACACTCCTAATTCACCCCTCCACTTT. Protein sequence: CASSFGWDTPNSPLHF.

A few counts support this clone. The CDR3 nucleotides read TGTGCCAGCAGCCCCTCGGACACGGGAAAGCACTATGGCTACACCTTC. This translates into CASSPSDTGKHYGYTF. This chain connects TRBV9 to TRBJ1-2; possibly TRBD1 for D (5 bases). Germline CDR1 is SGDLS and CDR2 is YYNGEE. Trimming removed 4 bases from V and 3 bases from J, with 19 bases in between. The CDR3 has 16 amino acids.

This clone has a handful of counts. V and J are TRBV5-8 and TRBJ2-7; D is possibly TRBD1 (6 bases). Germline V gives CDR1 SGHTS, CDR2 YDEGEE. V was cut by 7 bases and J by 4 bases, with 15 bases left in between. The CDR3 consists of 13 residues. The CDR3 here is CASSGTHFYEQYF. As DNA, the CDR3 is TGTGCCAGCTCGGGGACACATTTTTACGAGCAGTACTTC.

V usage is TRBV5-1 and J usage is TRBJ2-7; D not certain. The V end was cut by 2 bases, the J end by 6 bases, with 9 bases between. Germline CDR1 reads SGHRS; CDR2 reads YFSETQ. The CDR3 sequence is 12 residues long. The CDR3 sequence is CASSLVAPEQYF. The CDR3 coding sequence is TGCGCCAGCAGCTTAGTGGCCCCCGAGCAGTACTTC.

The chain couples TRBV6-1 to TRBJ2-3; maybe TRBD1 (6 bases). Germline CDR1 reads MNHNS; CDR2 reads SASEGT. Trimming took 6 bases from V and 6 from J, leaving 13 bases between them. The CDR3 contains 13 residues. This CDR3 reads CASRSQGLDTQYF. Here the CDR3 DNA reads TGTGCCAGCAGATCCCAGGGGCTGGATACGCAGTATTTT.

J is TRBJ2-3 and V is TRBV2, with D tentatively TRBD2 (5 bases). Trimming stripped 7 bases from V and 4 bases from J, with 18 bases between. CDR1 and CDR2 from the germline V gene are SNHLY and FYNNEI. This CDR3 has 15 residues. The CDR3 sequence: CASIVDPLGADTQYF. DNA for the CDR3: TGTGCCAGCATCGTAGACCCCCTCGGGGCAGATACGCAGTATTTT.

This clone was observed a single time. This sequence joins TRBV15 and TRBJ2-5; D unclear. Germline lookup yields CDR1 LNHNV and CDR2 YYDKDF (reference sequence). The CDR3 length is 16 residues. The V gene lost 1 base and the J gene lost 5 bases, with 17 bases spanning the gap. Here the CDR3 reads CATSRAKGLLRETQYF. DNA for the CDR3: TGTGCCACCAGCAGAGCGAAGGGCCTTCTGAGGGAGACCCAGTACTTC.

This chain connects TRBV7-9 to TRBJ2-3; D gene unclear. V was pared by 5 bases and J by 8 bases, with 17 bases between. Germline CDR1 reads SEHNR; CDR2 reads FQNEAQ (reference sequence). This CDR3 has 14 residues. The CDR3 region has the DNA TGTGCCAGCAGCACCGTGGGCCCCCCCGTTACGCAGTATTTT. It is translated as CASSTVGPPVTQYF.